This T cell receptor beta chain was captured by sequencing in a study of Ad26.COV2.S vaccination and SARS-CoV-2 variants. For the study at large: The donor belonged to the COV1001 Ad26.COV2.S trial arm. Ad26.COV2.S, an intramuscular injection, was given once or twice 56 days apart.

Study results and caveats: Researchers reported similar non-spike TCR breadth in vaccine and placebo recipients.

About this clone itself: Its antigen is undetermined.

Sequencing used immunoSEQ multiplex PCR; TCRdb keeps in-frame clones, though not all of them. The repertoire holds a few hundred thousand clones, with roughly 84% as singletons. Treatment described: roughly 19 received Ad26.COV2.S at low or high dose, single or two shots; about 5 received placebo; per-sample allocation not given. Sampling was done on day 63 after the first vaccine or placebo injection. An 18-55-year-old adult in Boston served as donor. The CDR3 length is 13 residues. Trimming shortened V by 2 bases and J by 2 bases, and 8 bases separated the two germline ends. Germline CDR1 SGHDT, CDR2 YYEEEE.

This sample comprised peripheral blood, obtained in a trial of Ad26.COV2.S vaccine versus placebo. The receptor was isolated from a person aged 18-65 years who received the Ad26.COV2.S COVID-19 vaccine or a placebo. The rearrangement links TRBV5-6 to TRBJ2-7; no clear D. The CDR3 bases are TGTGCCAGCAGCTTAGCTGACCCCTACGAGCAGTACTTC. The encoded protein is CASSLADPYEQYF.